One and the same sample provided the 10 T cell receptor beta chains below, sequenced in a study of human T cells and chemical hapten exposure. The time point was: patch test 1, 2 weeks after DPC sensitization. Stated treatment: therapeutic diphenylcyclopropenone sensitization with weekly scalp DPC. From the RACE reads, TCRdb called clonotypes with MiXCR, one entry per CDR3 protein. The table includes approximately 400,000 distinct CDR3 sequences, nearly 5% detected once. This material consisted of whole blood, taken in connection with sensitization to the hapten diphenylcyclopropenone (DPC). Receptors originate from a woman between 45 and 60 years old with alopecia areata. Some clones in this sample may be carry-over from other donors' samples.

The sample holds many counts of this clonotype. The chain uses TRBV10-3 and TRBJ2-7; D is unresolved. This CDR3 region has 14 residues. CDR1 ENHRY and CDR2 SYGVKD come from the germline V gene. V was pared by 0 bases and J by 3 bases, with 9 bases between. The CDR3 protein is CAISESTGYYEQYF. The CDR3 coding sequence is TGTGCCATCAGTGAGTCGACTGGATACTACGAGCAGTACTTC.

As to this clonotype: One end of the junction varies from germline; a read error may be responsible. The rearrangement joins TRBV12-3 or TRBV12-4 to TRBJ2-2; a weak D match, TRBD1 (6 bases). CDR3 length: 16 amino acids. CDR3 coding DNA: TGTGCCAGCAGACCGAGGACAGACGCGAACATCGGGAAGCTGTTTTTT. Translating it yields CASRPRTDANIGKLFF.

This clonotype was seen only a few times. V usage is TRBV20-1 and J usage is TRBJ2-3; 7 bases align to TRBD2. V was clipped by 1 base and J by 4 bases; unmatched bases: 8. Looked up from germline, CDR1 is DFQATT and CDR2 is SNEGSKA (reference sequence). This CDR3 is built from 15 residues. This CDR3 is CSARGPSGWADTQYF. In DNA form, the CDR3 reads TGCAGTGCTAGAGGCCCTAGCGGATGGGCAGATACGCAGTATTTT.

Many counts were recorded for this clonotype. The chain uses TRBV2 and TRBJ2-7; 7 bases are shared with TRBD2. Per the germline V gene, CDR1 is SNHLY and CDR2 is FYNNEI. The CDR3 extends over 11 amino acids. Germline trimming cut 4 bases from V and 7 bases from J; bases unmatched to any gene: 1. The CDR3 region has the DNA TGTGCCAGCAGTGCCGGGGGGGAGCAGTACTTC. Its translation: CASSAGGEQYF.

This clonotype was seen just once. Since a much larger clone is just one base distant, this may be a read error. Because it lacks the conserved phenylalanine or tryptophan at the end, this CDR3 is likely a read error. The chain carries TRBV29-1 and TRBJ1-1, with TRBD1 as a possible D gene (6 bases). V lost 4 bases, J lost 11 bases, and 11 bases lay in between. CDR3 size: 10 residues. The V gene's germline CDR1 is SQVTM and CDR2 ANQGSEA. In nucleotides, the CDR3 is TGCAGCGTTGGACAGGCCGGGGCTTTCCTT. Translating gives CSVGQAGAFL.

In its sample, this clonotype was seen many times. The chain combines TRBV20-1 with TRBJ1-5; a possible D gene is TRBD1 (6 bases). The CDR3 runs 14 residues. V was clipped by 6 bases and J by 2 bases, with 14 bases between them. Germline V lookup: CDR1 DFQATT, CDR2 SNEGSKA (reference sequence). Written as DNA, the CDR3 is TGCAGTGCCCGGAAGACAGGAGGCAATCAGCCCCAGCATTTT. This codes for CSARKTGGNQPQHF.

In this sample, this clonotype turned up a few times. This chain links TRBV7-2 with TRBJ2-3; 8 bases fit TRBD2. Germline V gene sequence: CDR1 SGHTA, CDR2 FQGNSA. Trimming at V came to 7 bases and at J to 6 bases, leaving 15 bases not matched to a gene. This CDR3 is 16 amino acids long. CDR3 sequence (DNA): TGTGCCAGCACCCCCAGGGTAGCGGGGTTCACGGATACGCAGTATTTT. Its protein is CASTPRVAGFTDTQYF.

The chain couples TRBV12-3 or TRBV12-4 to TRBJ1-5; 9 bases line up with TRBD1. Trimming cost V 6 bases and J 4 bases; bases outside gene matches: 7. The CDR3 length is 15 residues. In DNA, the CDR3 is TGTGCCAGCAGCAAGGGACAGGGATCTAATCAGCCCCAGCATTTT. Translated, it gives CASSKGQGSNQPQHF.

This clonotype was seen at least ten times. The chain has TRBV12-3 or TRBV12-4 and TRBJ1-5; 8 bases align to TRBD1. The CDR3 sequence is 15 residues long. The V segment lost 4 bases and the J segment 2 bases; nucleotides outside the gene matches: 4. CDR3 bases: TGTGCCAGCAGTTACGGACAGGGAGGCAATCAGCCCCAGCATTTT. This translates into CASSYGQGGNQPQHF.

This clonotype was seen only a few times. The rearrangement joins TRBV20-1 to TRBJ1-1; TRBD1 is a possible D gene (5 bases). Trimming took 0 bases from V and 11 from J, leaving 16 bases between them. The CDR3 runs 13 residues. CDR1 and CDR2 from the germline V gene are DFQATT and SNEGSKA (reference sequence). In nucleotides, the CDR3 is TGCAGTGCTAGAGATCCCAGGGAGCTCAACGCTTTCTTT. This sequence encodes CSARDPRELNAFF.